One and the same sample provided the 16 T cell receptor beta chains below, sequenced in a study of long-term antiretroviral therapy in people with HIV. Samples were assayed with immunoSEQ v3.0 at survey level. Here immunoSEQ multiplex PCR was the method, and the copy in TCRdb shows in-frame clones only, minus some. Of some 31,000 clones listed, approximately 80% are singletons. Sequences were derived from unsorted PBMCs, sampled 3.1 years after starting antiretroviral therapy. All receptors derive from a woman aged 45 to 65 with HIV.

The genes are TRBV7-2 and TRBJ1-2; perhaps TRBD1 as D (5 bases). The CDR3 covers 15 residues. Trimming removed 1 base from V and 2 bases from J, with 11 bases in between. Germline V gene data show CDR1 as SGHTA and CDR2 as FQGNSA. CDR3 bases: TGTGCCAGCAGCTTAGTCGGGGAGGGGAACTATGGCTACACCTTC. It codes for CASSLVGEGNYGYTF.

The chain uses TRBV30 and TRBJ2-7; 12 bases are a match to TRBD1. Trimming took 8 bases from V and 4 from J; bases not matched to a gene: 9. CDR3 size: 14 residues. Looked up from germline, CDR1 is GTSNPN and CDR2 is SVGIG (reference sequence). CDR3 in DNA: TGTGCCAGCAGACCGGGACAGGGGGCGTACGAGCAGTACTTC. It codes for CASRPGQGAYEQYF.

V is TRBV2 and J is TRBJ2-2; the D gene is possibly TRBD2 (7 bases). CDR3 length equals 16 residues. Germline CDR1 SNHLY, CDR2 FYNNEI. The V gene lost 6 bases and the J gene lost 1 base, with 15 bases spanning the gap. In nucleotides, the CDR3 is TGTGCCAGCAGGGGACGGCGGGGGCAGAACACCGGGGAGCTGTTTTTT. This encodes CASRGRRGQNTGELFF. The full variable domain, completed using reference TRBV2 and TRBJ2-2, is EPEVTQTPSHQVTQMGQEVILRCVPISNHLYFYWYRQILGQKVEFLVSFYNNEISEKSEIFDDQFSVERPDGSNFTLKIRSTKLEDSAMYFCASRGRRGQNTGELFFGEGSRLTVL.

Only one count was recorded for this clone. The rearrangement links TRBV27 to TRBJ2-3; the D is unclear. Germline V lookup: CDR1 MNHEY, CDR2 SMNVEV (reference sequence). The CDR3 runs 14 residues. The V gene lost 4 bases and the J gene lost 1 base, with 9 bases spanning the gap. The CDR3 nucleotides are TGTGCCAGCAGTTCAAGGGTGGGCACAGATACGCAGTATTTT. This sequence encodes CASSSRVGTDTQYF.

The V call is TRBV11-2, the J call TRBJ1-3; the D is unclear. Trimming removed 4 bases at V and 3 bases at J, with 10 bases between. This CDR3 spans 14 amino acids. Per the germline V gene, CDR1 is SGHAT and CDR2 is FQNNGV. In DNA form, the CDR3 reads TGTGCCAGCAGCTCCTATAAGGGTGGAAACACCATATATTTT. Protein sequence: CASSSYKGGNTIYF.

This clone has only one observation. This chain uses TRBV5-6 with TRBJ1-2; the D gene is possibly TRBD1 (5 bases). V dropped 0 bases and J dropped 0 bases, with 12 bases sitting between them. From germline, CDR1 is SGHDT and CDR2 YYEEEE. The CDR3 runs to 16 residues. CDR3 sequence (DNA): TGTGCCAGCAGCTTGGGTCCGACAGCCGCTAACTATGGCTACACCTTC. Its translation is CASSLGPTAANYGYTF.

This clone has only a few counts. The DNA of the CDR3 is TGTGCCAGCAGCTTCCTTAATAGTGGGTCCGCCATATATTTT. This sequence encodes CASSFLNSGSAIYF. This chain links TRBV7-2 with TRBJ1-3, with D uncertain. The CDR3 is 14 residues long. Trimming took off 3 bases at V and 11 bases at J, with 17 bases between the two ends. Germline V lookup: CDR1 SGHTA, CDR2 FQGNSA.

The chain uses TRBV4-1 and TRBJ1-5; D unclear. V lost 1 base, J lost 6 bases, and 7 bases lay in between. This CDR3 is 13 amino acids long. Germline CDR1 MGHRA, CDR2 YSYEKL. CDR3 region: CASSQGLSQPQHF. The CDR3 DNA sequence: TGCGCCAGCAGCCAAGGTTTAAGTCAGCCCCAGCATTTT.

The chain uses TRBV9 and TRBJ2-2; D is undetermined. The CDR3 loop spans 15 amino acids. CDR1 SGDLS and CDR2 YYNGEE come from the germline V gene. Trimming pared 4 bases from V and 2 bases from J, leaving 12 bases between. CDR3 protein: CASSPTTTNTGELFF. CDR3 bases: TGTGCCAGCAGCCCCACCACGACAAACACCGGGGAGCTGTTTTTT.

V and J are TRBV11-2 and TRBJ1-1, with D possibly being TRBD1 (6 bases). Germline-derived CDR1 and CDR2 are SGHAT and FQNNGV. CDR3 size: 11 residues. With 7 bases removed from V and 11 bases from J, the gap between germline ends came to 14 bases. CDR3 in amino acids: CASILRGTAFF. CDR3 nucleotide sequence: TGTGCCAGCATCCTTAGGGGGACCGCTTTCTTT.

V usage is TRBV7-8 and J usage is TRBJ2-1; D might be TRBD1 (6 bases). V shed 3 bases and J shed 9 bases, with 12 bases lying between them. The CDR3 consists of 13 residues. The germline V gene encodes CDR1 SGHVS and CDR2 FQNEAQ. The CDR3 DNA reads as TGTGCCAGCAGCTTCTCCAGGGGAAGTGAGCAGTTCTTC. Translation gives CASSFSRGSEQFF.

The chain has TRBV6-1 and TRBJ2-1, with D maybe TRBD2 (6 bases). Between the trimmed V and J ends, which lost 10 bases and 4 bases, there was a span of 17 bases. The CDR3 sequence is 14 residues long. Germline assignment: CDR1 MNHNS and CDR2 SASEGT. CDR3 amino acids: CATRPRDSYNEQFF. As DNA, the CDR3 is TGTGCCACACGCCCCCGGGACTCTTACAATGAGCAGTTCTTC.

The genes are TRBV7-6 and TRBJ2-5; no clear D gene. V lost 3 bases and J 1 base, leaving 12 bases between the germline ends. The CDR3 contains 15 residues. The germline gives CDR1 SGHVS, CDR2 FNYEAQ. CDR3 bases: TGTGCCAGCAGCTTCGATACGGGTCTCCAAGAGACCCAGTACTTC. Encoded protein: CASSFDTGLQETQYF.

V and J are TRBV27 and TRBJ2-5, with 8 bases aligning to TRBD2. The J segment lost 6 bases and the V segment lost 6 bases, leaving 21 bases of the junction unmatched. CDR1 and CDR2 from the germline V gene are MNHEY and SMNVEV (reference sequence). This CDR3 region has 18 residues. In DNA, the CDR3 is TGTGCCAGCAGCCCAAACCTATACCAGGGACTAGGGAAAAAGACCCAGTACTTC. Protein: CASSPNLYQGLGKKTQYF.

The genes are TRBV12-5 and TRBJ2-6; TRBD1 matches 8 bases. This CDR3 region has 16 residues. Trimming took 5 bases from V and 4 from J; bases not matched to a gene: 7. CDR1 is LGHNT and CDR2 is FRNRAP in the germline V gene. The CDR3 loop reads CASGTGQGSGANVLTF. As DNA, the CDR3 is TGTGCTAGTGGTACCGGACAGGGATCGGGGGCCAACGTCCTGACTTTC. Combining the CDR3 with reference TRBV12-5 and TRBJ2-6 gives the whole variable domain DARVTQTPRHKVTEMGQEVTMRCQPILGHNTVFWYRQTMMQGLELLAYFRNRAPLDDSGMPKDRFSAEMPDATLATLKIQPSEPRDSAVYFCASGTGQGSGANVLTFGAGSRLTVL.

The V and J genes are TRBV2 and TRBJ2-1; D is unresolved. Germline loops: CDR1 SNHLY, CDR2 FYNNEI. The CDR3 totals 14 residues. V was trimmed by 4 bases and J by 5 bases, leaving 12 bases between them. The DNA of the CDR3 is TGTGCCAGCAGTGGGGTCTATGGGAACAATGAGCAGTTCTTC. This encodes CASSGVYGNNEQFF.